This T cell receptor (beta chain) was captured by sequencing in a study of human T cells and chemical hapten exposure. As for the study in general: Patients, predominantly female, presented with alopecia areata, totalis or universalis.

Time point noted: pre-sensitization, week 0. Treatment of the sample: therapeutic diphenylcyclopropenone sensitization with weekly scalp DPC. V shed 0 bases and J shed 5 bases, with 7 bases lying between them. Per germline, CDR1 SGHRS and CDR2 YFSETQ. CDR3 size: 13 residues. One entry per CDR3 protein results from TCRdb running MiXCR on the RACE reads. The repertoire holds roughly 100,000 distinct CDR3 sequences, with 11% as singletons. The rearrangement joins TRBV5-1 to TRBJ2-3, with a weak D call TRBD2 (5 bases). The specimen was whole blood, collected in connection with sensitization to the hapten diphenylcyclopropenone (DPC). The origin of this receptor is a woman aged 55 to 70 with alopecia areata. Some clones in this sample may be carry-over from other donors' samples. The CDR3 loop is CASSLDRGDTQYF. The DNA for the CDR3 is TGCGCCAGCAGCTTGGACCGGGGAGATACGCAGTATTTT.